This TCR beta chain comes out of a study of shared clonotypes between healthy human individuals. For the study at large: Donors consisted of two women and a few men between 18 and 49.

CDR1 is SGHTA and CDR2 is FQGNSA in the germline V gene. CDR3 length: 16 residues. Trimming took 1 base from V and 4 from J; bases not matched to a gene: 8. TCRdb's copy holds only in-frame clones and misses some; the assay was immunoSEQ multiplex PCR. This table holds about 490,000 clones, 76% found once. Sample: PBMCs. This sequence was found in a woman between 35 and 50 years old in good health. Some clones in this sample may be carry-over from other donors' samples. This chain joins TRBV7-2 and TRBJ2-5; 8 nucleotides align to TRBD2. For the CDR3, the DNA is TGTGCCAGCAGCTTAGAGAGTGCGGGAGGTCGAGAGACCCAGTACTTC. It yields the protein CASSLESAGGRETQYF. The variable domain in full, with the rest retrieved from reference TRBV7-2 and TRBJ2-5, is GAGVSQSPSNKVTEKGKDVELRCDPISGHTALYWYRQSLGQGLEFLIYFQGNSAPDKSGLPSDRFSAERTGGSVSTLTIQRTQQEDSAVYLCASSLESAGGRETQYFGPGTRLLVL.